These 21 T cell receptor beta chains came from one sample sequenced in a study of technical replicates of blood from a few donors. TCRdb's copy holds only in-frame clones and misses some; the assay was immunoSEQ multiplex PCR. The sample includes tens of thousands of clones, 93% seen only once; the top ten take less than 4.5%. Sequencing was done on a sample of PBMCs. These receptors were collected from a human donor in good health. Some clones in this sample may be carry-over from other donors' samples.

The chain combines TRBV4-3 with TRBJ1-2, with D possibly being TRBD1 (6 bases). V lost 0 bases to trimming and J lost 7 bases, with 12 bases between them. CDR3 size: 14 residues. Germline loops: CDR1 LGHNA, CDR2 YSLEER. The CDR3 here is CASSQDEGGGGYTF. The CDR3 DNA sequence: TGCGCCAGCAGCCAAGATGAGGGAGGGGGTGGCTACACCTTC.

J is TRBJ2-6 and V is TRBV4-2; 10 bases match TRBD2. J lost 2 bases, V lost 2 bases, and 9 bases had no gene match. The germline CDR1 and CDR2 sequences are LGHNA and YNFKEQ. The CDR3 is made up of 19 amino acids. CDR3: CASSQRGTSEIAGANVLTF. CDR3 DNA sequence: TGTGCCAGCAGCCAACGAGGGACTAGCGAAATCGCTGGGGCCAACGTCCTGACTTTC.

The rearrangement links TRBV5-4 to TRBJ2-7, with 8 bases aligning to TRBD2. CDR3 length: 16 amino acids. The trim removed 0 bases at V and 0 bases at J, leaving 5 bases unmatched. The V gene's germline CDR1 is SGHNT and CDR2 YYREEE (reference sequence). The CDR3 protein is CASSLGSSGLSYEQYF. CDR3 nucleotide sequence: TGTGCCAGCAGCTTGGGTTCTAGCGGGCTCTCCTACGAGCAGTACTTC.

This clone appeared a single time. V and J are TRBV19 and TRBJ1-2, with D possibly matching TRBD1 (5 bases). CDR1 is LNHDA and CDR2 is SQIVND in the germline V gene (reference sequence). V shed 3 bases and J shed 5 bases, with 19 bases lying between them. The CDR3 has 16 amino acids. The CDR3 bases are TGTGCCAGTAGTATCGACCACCAAGGGGCATTATATGGCTACACCTTC. This gives the protein CASSIDHQGALYGYTF.

The gene calls are TRBV13 and TRBJ1-1; 7 positions agree with TRBD1. The CDR3 extends over 15 amino acids. After removal of 1 base from V and 7 bases from J, the junction contained 9 bases not matched to a gene. Per germline, CDR1 PRHDT and CDR2 FYEKMQ (reference sequence). The CDR3 loop is CASSLEGEGAGEAFF. The CDR3 DNA reads as TGTGCCAGCAGCTTAGAAGGTGAGGGGGCTGGTGAAGCTTTCTTT.

The chain carries TRBV9 and TRBJ2-3; 10 nucleotides agree with TRBD2. V dropped 1 base and J dropped 2; count of bases not matched to a gene: 4. The CDR3 runs 16 residues. Germline V lookup: CDR1 SGDLS, CDR2 YYNGEE. The CDR3 reads CASSVNSGGHTDTQYF. In DNA, the CDR3 is TGTGCCAGCAGCGTAAATAGCGGGGGGCACACAGATACGCAGTATTTT.

The genes are TRBV10-3 and TRBJ1-1, with 7 bases aligning to TRBD1. After removal of 7 bases from V and 2 bases from J, the junction contained 10 bases not matched to a gene. This CDR3 spans 15 amino acids. CDR1 is ENHRY, CDR2 SYGVKD, per germline. The CDR3 loop is CAITNRDRANTEAFF. CDR3 coding DNA: TGTGCCATCACTAATCGTGACAGGGCAAACACTGAAGCTTTCTTT.

This clone was seen a handful of times. The chain couples TRBV4-3 to TRBJ2-7; TRBD1 aligns across 9 bases. V dropped 1 base and J dropped 1; count of bases not matched to a gene: 2. The CDR3 covers 15 residues. From germline, CDR1 is LGHNA and CDR2 YSLEER. The CDR3 here is CASSQGTGESYEQYF. The CDR3 DNA reads TGCGCCAGCAGCCAAGGGACAGGGGAGTCCTACGAGCAGTACTTC.

The V call is TRBV5-1, the J call TRBJ1-4; D is unresolved. Looked up from germline, CDR1 is SGHRS and CDR2 is YFSETQ. CDR3 length: 15 residues. The V end was cut by 0 bases, the J end by 6 bases, with 12 bases between. CDR3 sequence reads: CASSLVSGGDEKLFF. DNA for the CDR3: TGCGCCAGCAGCTTGGTGTCGGGAGGTGATGAAAAACTGTTTTTT. Variable domain in full (rest from reference TRBV5-1 and TRBJ1-4): KAGVTQTPRYLIKTRGQQVTLSCSPISGHRSVSWYQQTPGQGLQFLFEYFSETQRNKGNFPGRFSGRQFSNSRSEMNVSTLELGDSALYLCASSLVSGGDEKLFFGSGTQLSVL.

The chain is built from TRBV4-2 and TRBJ2-1; tentatively, D is TRBD1 (5 bases). The germline V gene has CDR1 LGHNA and CDR2 YNFKEQ. The CDR3 length is 13 residues. V lost 5 bases, J lost 8 bases, and 13 bases lay in between. The CDR3 DNA follows: TGTGCCAGCAGCAAAACGATAGGGGATGAGCAGTTCTTC. This sequence encodes CASSKTIGDEQFF.

The rearrangement uses TRBV27 and TRBJ1-2; TRBD1 matches at 8 bases. The CDR3 sequence is 15 residues long. V trimming: 7 bases; J trimming: 4 bases; junction bases outside the gene matches: 11. The germline V gene encodes CDR1 MNHEY and CDR2 SMNVEV (reference sequence). The CDR3 sequence: CASTLKSGQGYGYTF. The CDR3 nucleotides read TGTGCCAGCACTCTGAAGTCTGGACAGGGCTATGGCTACACCTTC.

The chain couples TRBV7-8 to TRBJ2-2; the match to TRBD1 covers 7 bases. This CDR3 region has 15 residues. Germline V gene data show CDR1 as SGHVS and CDR2 as FQNEAQ. V lost 6 bases to trimming and J lost 2 bases; unmatched junction nucleotides: 6. CDR3 region: CASSPWDRNTGELFF. The CDR3 DNA follows: TGTGCCAGCAGTCCCTGGGACAGAAACACCGGGGAGCTGTTTTTT.

The chain is built from TRBV5-1 and TRBJ1-3; weak D call: TRBD1 (6 bases). Trimming removed 2 bases at V and 3 bases at J, with 9 bases between. Germline V gene data show CDR1 as SGHRS and CDR2 as YFSETQ. This CDR3 region has 14 residues. Written as DNA, the CDR3 is TGCGCCAGCAGCTTACAGGGCCATGGAAACACCATATATTTT. It codes for CASSLQGHGNTIYF.

The gene calls are TRBV9 and TRBJ2-1, with a possible D match to TRBD2 (7 bases). V lost 3 bases, J lost 11 bases, and 12 bases lay in between. Germline V gene data show CDR1 as SGDLS and CDR2 as YYNGEE. This CDR3 contains 12 residues. CDR3 in DNA: TGTGCCAGCAGCGGGGGGGGGCTTCAGCAGTTCTTC. Translating gives CASSGGGLQQFF.

The chain is built from TRBV7-2 and TRBJ2-7, with D hard to call. This CDR3 is 13 amino acids long. Trimming cost V 3 bases and J 6 bases, with 12 bases left between them. CDR1 and CDR2 from the germline V gene are SGHTA and FQGNSA. DNA of the CDR3: TGTGCCAGCAGCTTCCAACGTCTCGGCGAGCAGTACTTC. It is translated as CASSFQRLGEQYF.

The chain couples TRBV9 to TRBJ2-2; 8 bases are shared with TRBD1. CDR3 size: 16 residues. With 3 bases clipped from V and 0 bases from J, the junction kept 4 bases outside the gene matches. The germline CDR1 and CDR2 sequences are SGDLS and YYNGEE. The CDR3 here is CASSAQQGANTGELFF. CDR3 sequence (DNA): TGTGCCAGCAGCGCGCAACAGGGGGCGAACACCGGGGAGCTGTTTTTT.

This chain links TRBV15 with TRBJ2-3; maybe TRBD2 (5 bases). Trimming removed 3 bases from V and 2 bases from J, with 6 bases in between. CDR3 length: 13 amino acids. The germline V gene has CDR1 LNHNV and CDR2 YYDKDF (reference sequence). The CDR3 DNA reads as TGTGCCACCAGCAGGGGAGACACAGATACGCAGTATTTT. Translated: CATSRGDTDTQYF.

This chain links TRBV7-2 with TRBJ2-5, with D maybe TRBD2 (5 bases). This CDR3 comprises 15 residues. The germline V gene encodes CDR1 SGHTA and CDR2 FQGNSA. The V end was cut by 0 bases, the J end by 4 bases, with 12 bases between. CDR3 DNA: TGTGCCAGCAGCTTAGCCCGGGGTGTGGGAGAGACCCAGTACTTC. Its translation: CASSLARGVGETQYF. The whole variable domain, remainder taken from reference TRBV7-2 and TRBJ2-5, is GAGVSQSPSNKVTEKGKDVELRCDPISGHTALYWYRQSLGQGLEFLIYFQGNSAPDKSGLPSDRFSAERTGGSVSTLTIQRTQQEDSAVYLCASSLARGVGETQYFGPGTRLLVL.

This clone was picked up a small number of times. V and J are TRBV7-8 and TRBJ2-2, with D maybe TRBD1 (5 bases). Trimming pared 1 base from V and 1 base from J, leaving 13 bases between. From germline, CDR1 is SGHVS and CDR2 FQNEAQ. CDR3 size: 17 residues. CDR3 nucleotides: TGTGCCAGCAGCTTAGGTTTAGGGGTCCTGAACACCGGGGAGCTGTTTTTT. The encoded protein is CASSLGLGVLNTGELFF.

V gene TRBV28 combines with J gene TRBJ2-7; 8 bases align to TRBD1. Per germline, CDR1 MDHEN and CDR2 SYDVKM. The junction had 10 bases not matched to a gene; V was cut back by 4 bases and J by 8 bases. The CDR3 is made up of 14 amino acids. CDR3 region: CASSSAGQVNQQYF. CDR3 coding DNA: TGTGCCAGCAGTTCGGCGGGACAGGTTAACCAGCAGTACTTC.

V and J are TRBV7-9 and TRBJ2-1; D is undetermined. The CDR3 contains 13 residues. From germline, CDR1 is SEHNR and CDR2 FQNEAQ (reference sequence). V lost 5 bases and J lost 0, with 5 bases in between. The CDR3 region is CASSKSSYNEQFF. For the CDR3, the DNA is TGTGCCAGCAGCAAGAGCTCCTACAATGAGCAGTTCTTC.